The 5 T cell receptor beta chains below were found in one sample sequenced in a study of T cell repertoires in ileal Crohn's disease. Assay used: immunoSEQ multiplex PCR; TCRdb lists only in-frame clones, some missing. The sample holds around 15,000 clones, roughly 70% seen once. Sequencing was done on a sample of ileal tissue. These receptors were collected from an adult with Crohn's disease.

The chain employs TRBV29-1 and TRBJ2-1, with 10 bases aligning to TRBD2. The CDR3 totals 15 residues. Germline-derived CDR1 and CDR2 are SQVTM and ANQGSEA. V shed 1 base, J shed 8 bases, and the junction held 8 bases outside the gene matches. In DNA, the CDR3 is TGCAGCGTTGAAGGGCTAGCGGGAGAGAACCATGAGCAGTTCTTC. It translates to CSVEGLAGENHEQFF.

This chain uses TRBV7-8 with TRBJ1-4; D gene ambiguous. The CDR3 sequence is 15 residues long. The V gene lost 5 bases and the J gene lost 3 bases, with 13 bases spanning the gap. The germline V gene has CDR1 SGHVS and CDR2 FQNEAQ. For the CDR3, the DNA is TGTGCCAGCAGCCCACCCCGGCAGGCTAATGAAAAACTGTTTTTT. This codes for CASSPPRQANEKLFF.

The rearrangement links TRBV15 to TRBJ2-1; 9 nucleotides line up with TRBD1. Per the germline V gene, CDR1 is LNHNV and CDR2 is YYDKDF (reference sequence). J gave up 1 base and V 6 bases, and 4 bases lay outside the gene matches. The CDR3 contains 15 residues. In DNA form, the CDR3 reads TGTGCCACCAGTTCCGGGACAGGGTCCTACAATGAGCAGTTCTTC. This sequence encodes CATSSGTGSYNEQFF. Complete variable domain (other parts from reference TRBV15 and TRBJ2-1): DAMVIQNPRYQVTQFGKPVTLSCSQTLNHNVMYWYQQKSSQAPKLLFHYYDKDFNNEADTPDNFQSRRPNTSFCFLDIRSPGLGDTAMYLCATSSGTGSYNEQFFGPGTRLTVL.

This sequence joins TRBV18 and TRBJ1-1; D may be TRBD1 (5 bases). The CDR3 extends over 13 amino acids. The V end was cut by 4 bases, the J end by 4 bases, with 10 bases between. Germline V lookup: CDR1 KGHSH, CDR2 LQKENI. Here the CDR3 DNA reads TGTGCCAGCTCACAAGGCCAGGGCACTGAAGCTTTCTTT. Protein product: CASSQGQGTEAFF.

CDR3 sequence reads: CSVERPASTEAFF. The CDR3 region has the DNA TGCAGCGTTGAAAGGCCCGCTAGCACTGAAGCTTTCTTT. This chain links TRBV29-1 with TRBJ1-1; D not resolved. V was pared by 2 bases and J by 4 bases, with 11 bases between. Germline V gene data show CDR1 as SQVTM and CDR2 as ANQGSEA. The CDR3 runs to 13 residues.